These 8 T cell receptor beta chains were sequenced from one sample in a study of cytomegalovirus exposure and HLA in healthy donors. In the PCR, 60 Vbeta and 13 Jbeta primers were used. Assay used: immunoSEQ multiplex PCR; TCRdb lists only in-frame clones, some missing. The sample includes 200,000 to 250,000 clones, about three quarters of them seen just once. Sequencing used PBMCs. The origin of the receptors is a woman aged 60-75 years in good health and CMV-seropositive.

This chain joins TRBV5-1 and TRBJ1-4, with 7 bases fitting TRBD1. Trimming cost V 4 bases and J 6 bases; bases outside gene matches: 9. The CDR3 runs 15 residues. From germline, CDR1 is SGHRS and CDR2 YFSETQ. The CDR3 sequence: CASSLTTGTDEKLFF. In DNA form, the CDR3 reads TGCGCCAGCAGCCTAACGACAGGGACGGATGAAAAACTGTTTTTT.

The gene calls are TRBV27 and TRBJ1-1, with 9 bases identical to TRBD1. V lost 3 bases, J lost 4 bases, and 3 bases stayed unmatched. The CDR3 spans 14 residues. Germline CDR1 is MNHEY and CDR2 is SMNVEV (reference sequence). CDR3 in DNA: TGTGCCAGCAGTTTGACGACAGGGGGCACTGAAGCTTTCTTT. Translating gives CASSLTTGGTEAFF.

V usage is TRBV12-5 and J usage is TRBJ1-5, with 10 positions matching TRBD1. Germline values: CDR1 LGHNT, CDR2 FRNRAP. CDR3 size: 17 residues. J lost 2 bases, V lost 3 bases, and 7 bases had no gene match. The CDR3 loop is CASGLRDRGAGNQPQHF. The CDR3 nucleotides are TGTGCTAGTGGTTTAAGGGACAGGGGCGCCGGCAATCAGCCCCAGCATTTT.

The chain employs TRBV7-2 and TRBJ2-7; perhaps TRBD2 as D (5 bases). The germline V and J ends were trimmed by 1 base and 0 bases, with 10 bases remaining between them. The CDR3 is 15 residues long. Germline V gene data show CDR1 as SGHTA and CDR2 as FQGNSA. CDR3 protein: CASSLVKAVSYEQYF. The CDR3 DNA sequence: TGTGCCAGCAGCTTAGTCAAAGCGGTCTCCTACGAGCAGTACTTC.

This chain uses TRBV5-1 with TRBJ1-1; TRBD1 matches 8 bases. Germline values: CDR1 SGHRS, CDR2 YFSETQ. The CDR3 is 14 residues long. V shed 4 bases and J 3 bases; nucleotides not matched to a gene: 5. The CDR3 spells CASSPDRAYTEAFF. The DNA of the CDR3 is TGCGCCAGCAGCCCGGACAGGGCGTACACTGAAGCTTTCTTT.

The gene calls are TRBV28 and TRBJ2-7, with 8 bases identical to TRBD2. The V gene end was trimmed by 9 bases and the J gene end by 3 bases; junction bases not matched to a gene: 7. Germline CDR1 MDHEN, CDR2 SYDVKM. The CDR3 covers 13 residues. Written as DNA, the CDR3 is TGTGCCAGTTCGGGGGGGAGACTCTACGAGCAGTACTTC. It yields the protein CASSGGRLYEQYF.

This chain connects TRBV9 to TRBJ2-1; D unresolved. Germline CDR1 SGDLS, CDR2 YYNGEE. CDR3 size: 11 residues. Trimming pared 7 bases from V and 4 bases from J, leaving 6 bases between. The chain's CDR3 is CASGRYNEQFF. The CDR3 nucleotides read TGTGCCAGCGGCAGATACAATGAGCAGTTCTTC.

V and J are TRBV7-2 and TRBJ2-1, with D perhaps matching TRBD2 (5 bases). CDR3 length equals 15 residues. Germline V lookup: CDR1 SGHTA, CDR2 FQGNSA. Trimming stripped 1 base from V and 5 bases from J, with 12 bases between. CDR3 sequence: CASSLVLAGNNEQFF. The CDR3 DNA sequence: TGTGCCAGCAGCTTAGTTCTGGCGGGTAACAATGAGCAGTTCTTC. Combining the CDR3 with reference TRBV7-2 and TRBJ2-1 gives the whole variable domain GAGVSQSPSNKVTEKGKDVELRCDPISGHTALYWYRQSLGQGLEFLIYFQGNSAPDKSGLPSDRFSAERTGGSVSTLTIQRTQQEDSAVYLCASSLVLAGNNEQFFGPGTRLTVL.